This entry concerns a single T cell receptor (beta chain). Sequencing was performed with immunoSEQ multiplex PCR; in TCRdb, only in-frame clones are kept and a portion is missing. The profile shows tens of thousands of clones, around 86% of them singletons. The data were obtained in a study of OX40 agonist ivuxolimab in advanced cancers. This CDR3 has 16 amino acids. Germline CDR1 and CDR2: SGDLS and YYNGEE. V lost 5 bases, J lost 3 bases, and 17 bases lay in between. The sample was CD4+ or CD8+ T cells sorted from blood, taken in a trial of the OX40 agonist ivuxolimab. This TCR came from an adult with an advanced solid tumor such as melanoma, head and neck, liver or kidney cancer. J is TRBJ2-2 and V is TRBV9; weak D call: TRBD1 (5 bases). The DNA of the CDR3 is TGTGCCAGCAGGGCTTTATCAGGGCGCGACACCGGGGAGCTGTTTTTT. It is translated as CASRALSGRDTGELFF.